This T cell receptor (beta chain) came from a study of T cells after yellow fever vaccination. MiXCR, applied by TCRdb to the 5' RACE reads, yields one record per CDR3 protein. The sample lists about 340,000 distinct CDR3 sequences, 4% seen once, with more than 20% in the top ten. The germline CDR1 and CDR2 sequences are LGHNT and FRNRAP. The V end was cut by 6 bases, the J end by 8 bases, with 20 bases between. The CDR3 loop spans 14 amino acids. The sequencing here drew on PBMCs, taken 5 days after the yellow fever booster vaccination. This clonotype was obtained from a man between 18 and 35 years old who received the YFV17D yellow fever vaccine. V is TRBV12-5 and J is TRBJ2-7; D may match TRBD1 or TRBD2 (5 bases each). The chain's CDR3 is CASGPGTYTSQQYF. The CDR3 region has the DNA TGTGCTAGTGGGCCCGGGACGTATACTTCCCAGCAGTACTTC.